What follows are 10 T cell receptor beta chains derived from one specimen sequenced in a study of blood T cells in healthy people across ages (dated by TCRdb to the mid-2010s). The library was produced with 5' RACE. A second PCR of about 6 to 12 cycles was performed with a sample-barcoded 5' primer and a J-beta primer mix. TCRdb trimmed the raw reads at Q25, called clones with MiXCR and kept productive beta chains. Each record represents a unique CDR3 protein, reported with the most common genes and DNA among its rows. The sample table holds around 2 million distinct CDR3 sequences, of which approximately 40% were seen once. About 21% of the sample comes from the top ten. Sequenced sample: blood. The receptors originated from a human donor in good health.

V is TRBV5-1 and J is TRBJ2-7, with TRBD1 matching over 9 bases. Germline V gene lookup returns CDR1 SGHRS and CDR2 YFSETQ. V lost 3 bases, J lost 2 bases, and 6 bases stayed unmatched. The CDR3 runs 15 residues. In DNA, the CDR3 is TGCGCCAGCAGCTGGGGACAGGGAGCAGCCTACGAGCAGTACTTC. Residues: CASSWGQGAAYEQYF.

This clonotype was found a few times. This chain joins TRBV7-2 and TRBJ2-5; maybe TRBD1 (5 bases). The V gene's germline CDR1 is SGHTA and CDR2 FQGNSA. CDR3 size: 15 residues. The V gene lost 5 bases and the J gene lost 7 bases, with 20 bases spanning the gap. CDR3 amino acids: CASSARGAGIVTQYF. The CDR3 region has the DNA TGTGCCAGCAGCGCTAGGGGTGCCGGCATAGTGACCCAGTACTTC.

This clonotype showed up just a few times. This chain connects TRBV15 to TRBJ1-1, with D tentatively TRBD1 (5 bases). The germline CDR1 and CDR2 sequences are LNHNV and YYDKDF (reference sequence). V gave up 5 bases and J gave up 4 bases, with 11 bases separating them. This CDR3 region has 13 residues. CDR3 amino acids: CATSSSGFTEAFF. The DNA of the CDR3 is TGTGCCACCAGCTCTTCAGGGTTCACTGAAGCTTTCTTT.

This clonotype was seen at least ten times. The V gene is TRBV5-1, the J gene TRBJ2-1, with D perhaps assigned TRBD1 or TRBD2 (6 bases each). Trimming removed 0 bases from V and 9 bases from J, with 13 bases in between. This CDR3 is 14 amino acids long. CDR1 is SGHRS, CDR2 YFSETQ, per germline. The CDR3 sequence is CASSLGAGEVEQFF. For the CDR3, the DNA is TGCGCCAGCAGCTTGGGGGCAGGGGAGGTTGAGCAGTTCTTC.

The gene calls are TRBV20-1 and TRBJ1-2; 7 bases agree with TRBD1. From germline, CDR1 is DFQATT and CDR2 SNEGSKA (reference sequence). The CDR3 runs to 14 residues. V lost 4 bases, J lost 5 bases, and 10 bases stayed unmatched. The CDR3 protein is CSATETGTEYGYTF. CDR3 bases: TGCAGTGCTACAGAAACCGGGACAGAATATGGCTACACCTTC.

This clonotype was observed a handful of times. The V gene is TRBV2, the J gene TRBJ2-7; D not resolved. CDR3 size: 13 residues. The germline CDR1 and CDR2 sequences are SNHLY and FYNNEI. Trimming pared 2 bases from V and 7 bases from J, leaving 12 bases between. CDR3 sequence reads: CASSERQDIEQYF. In DNA form, the CDR3 reads TGTGCCAGCAGTGAACGGCAGGATATTGAGCAGTACTTC.

Concerning this clonotype: Its ends do not fully match the called genes, so a read error is possible. The CDR3 DNA sequence: TGTGCCAACAGTTCCGGGACCCCAAGCACAGATACGCAGTATTTT. Its translation: CANSSGTPSTDTQYF. The chain has TRBV12-3 or TRBV12-4 and TRBJ2-3; the D gene could be TRBD1 or TRBD2 (5 bases each). This CDR3 region has 15 residues.

The V gene is TRBV6-1, the J gene TRBJ2-1, with D possibly being TRBD2 (5 bases). Germline lookup yields CDR1 MNHNS and CDR2 SASEGT. There are 14 residues in the CDR3. Trimming pared 8 bases from V and 7 bases from J, leaving 18 bases between. CDR3 residues: CASYVSVSGNEQFF. The CDR3 bases are TGTGCCAGCTATGTCTCCGTATCGGGGAATGAGCAGTTCTTC.

This clonotype appeared a single time. The chain uses TRBV5-5 and TRBJ2-1, with a weak D call TRBD2 (5 bases). The CDR3 consists of 14 residues. CDR1 SGHKS and CDR2 YYEKEE come from the germline V gene (reference sequence). V was clipped by 1 base and J by 8 bases, with 13 bases between them. CDR3 sequence: CASSLMRVRDEQFF. The CDR3 DNA follows: TGTGCCAGCAGCTTGATGAGGGTACGGGATGAGCAGTTCTTC.

The V call is TRBV7-3, the J call TRBJ2-1, with 9 positions matching TRBD2. V gave up 5 bases and J gave up 7 bases; unmatched junction bases: 9. The CDR3 covers 15 residues. The germline CDR1 and CDR2 sequences are SGHTA and FQGTGA. The CDR3 loop is CASSDQRGVGNEQFF. Written as DNA, the CDR3 is TGTGCCAGCAGCGATCAGCGGGGGGTGGGAAATGAGCAGTTCTTC.